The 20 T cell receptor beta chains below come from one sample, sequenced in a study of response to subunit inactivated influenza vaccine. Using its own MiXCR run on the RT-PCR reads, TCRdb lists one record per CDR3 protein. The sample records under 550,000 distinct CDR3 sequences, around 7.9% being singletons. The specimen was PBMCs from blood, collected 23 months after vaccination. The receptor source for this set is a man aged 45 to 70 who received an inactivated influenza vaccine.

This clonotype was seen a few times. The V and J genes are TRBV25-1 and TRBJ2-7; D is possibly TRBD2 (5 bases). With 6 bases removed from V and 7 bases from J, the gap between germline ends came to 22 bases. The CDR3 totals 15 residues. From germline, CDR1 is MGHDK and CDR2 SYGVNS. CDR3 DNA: TGTGCCAGCAGCCCCGACTTCGCAGTACCGGGAGAGCAGTACTTC. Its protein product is CASSPDFAVPGEQYF.

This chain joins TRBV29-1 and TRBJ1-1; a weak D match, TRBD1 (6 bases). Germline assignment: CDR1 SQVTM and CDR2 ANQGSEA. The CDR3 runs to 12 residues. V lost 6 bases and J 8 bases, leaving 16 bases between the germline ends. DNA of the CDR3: TGCAGCGTCAAATCGGGGGGCGCGGAAGCTTTCTTT. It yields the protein CSVKSGGAEAFF.

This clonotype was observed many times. The CDR3 sequence: CASSLDRGLNEQYF. The DNA for the CDR3 is TGTGCCAGCAGTTTGGACAGGGGTCTTAACGAGCAGTACTTC. The chain uses TRBV12-3 or TRBV12-4 and TRBJ2-7; 9 bases match TRBD1. The CDR3 runs to 14 residues. The ends lost 3 bases at V and 5 bases at J; junction bases unmatched: 5.

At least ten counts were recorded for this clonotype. The CDR3 bases are TGTGCCACCAGCAGAGATCGGGGGTCTGGTAGAAACATTCAGTACTTC. Translation: CATSRDRGSGRNIQYF. V gene TRBV15 combines with J gene TRBJ2-4; a weak D match, TRBD2 (6 bases). Germline V gene data show CDR1 as LNHNV and CDR2 as YYDKDF (reference sequence). CDR3 length: 16 amino acids. Deletions cut 0 bases from V and 6 bases from J, with 15 bases between.

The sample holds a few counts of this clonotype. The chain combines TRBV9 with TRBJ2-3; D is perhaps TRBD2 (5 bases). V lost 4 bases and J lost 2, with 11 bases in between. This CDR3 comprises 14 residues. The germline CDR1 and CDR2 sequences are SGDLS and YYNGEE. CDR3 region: CASSPDWHTDTQYF. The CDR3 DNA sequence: TGTGCCAGCAGCCCGGACTGGCACACAGATACGCAGTATTTT.

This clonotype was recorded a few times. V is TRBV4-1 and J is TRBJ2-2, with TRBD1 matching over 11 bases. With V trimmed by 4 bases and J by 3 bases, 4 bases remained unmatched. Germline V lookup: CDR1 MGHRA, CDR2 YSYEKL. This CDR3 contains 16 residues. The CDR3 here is CASSPRGQGDTGELFF. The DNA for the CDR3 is TGCGCCAGCAGCCCTAGGGGACAGGGGGACACCGGGGAGCTGTTTTTT.

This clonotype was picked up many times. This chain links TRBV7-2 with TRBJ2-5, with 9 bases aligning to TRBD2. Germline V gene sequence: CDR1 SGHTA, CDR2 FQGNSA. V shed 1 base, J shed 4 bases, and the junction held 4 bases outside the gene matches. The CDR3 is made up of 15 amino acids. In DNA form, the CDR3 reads TGTGCCAGCAGCTTAGTCGCGGGGGGGAGAGAGACCCAGTACTTC. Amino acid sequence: CASSLVAGGRETQYF.

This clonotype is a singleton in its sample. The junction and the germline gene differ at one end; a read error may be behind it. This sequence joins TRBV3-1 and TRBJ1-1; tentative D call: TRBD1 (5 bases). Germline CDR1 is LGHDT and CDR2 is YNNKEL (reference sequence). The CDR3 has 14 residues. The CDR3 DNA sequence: TGTACCAGCAGCCAAGTCCAGGGTCGCACTGAAGCTTTCTTT. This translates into CTSSQVQGRTEAFF.

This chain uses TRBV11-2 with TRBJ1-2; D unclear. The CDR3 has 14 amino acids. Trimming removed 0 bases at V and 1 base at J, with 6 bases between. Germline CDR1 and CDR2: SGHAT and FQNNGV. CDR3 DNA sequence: TGTGCCAGCAGCTTAGATTTGAATAACTATGGCTACACCTTC. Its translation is CASSLDLNNYGYTF.

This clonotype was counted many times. This CDR3 is CATSSKWSNTEAFF. The DNA of the CDR3 is TGTGCCACCAGCAGTAAATGGTCGAACACTGAAGCTTTCTTT. The genes are TRBV15 and TRBJ1-1; D unresolved. The CDR3 covers 14 residues. In germline, CDR1 is LNHNV, CDR2 YYDKDF (reference sequence). V was shortened by 3 bases and J by 1 base, with 9 bases between the two germline ends.

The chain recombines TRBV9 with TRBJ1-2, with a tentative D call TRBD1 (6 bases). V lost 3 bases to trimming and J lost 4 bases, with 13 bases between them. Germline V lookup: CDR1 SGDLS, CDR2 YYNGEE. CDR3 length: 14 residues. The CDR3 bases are TGTGCCAGCAGCGAGGGGACATCCCCCTATGGCTACACCTTC. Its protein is CASSEGTSPYGYTF.

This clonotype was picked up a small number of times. The DNA for the CDR3 is TGTGCCAGCAGCCCCTTGGGGGGGGTCTCCTACAATGAGCAGTTCTTC. It is translated as CASSPLGGVSYNEQFF. The chain recombines TRBV7-9 with TRBJ2-1; 7 bases match TRBD2. Germline V gives CDR1 SEHNR, CDR2 FQNEAQ (reference sequence). This CDR3 spans 16 amino acids. V lost 5 bases and J lost 0; bases outside the gene matches: 7. Full variable domain (rest looked up from reference TRBV7-9 and TRBJ2-1): DTGVSQNPRHKITKRGQNVTFRCDPISEHNRLYWYRQTLGQGPEFLTYFQNEAQLEKSRLLSDRFSAERPKGSFSTLEIQRTEQGDSAMYLCASSPLGGVSYNEQFFGPGTRLTVL.

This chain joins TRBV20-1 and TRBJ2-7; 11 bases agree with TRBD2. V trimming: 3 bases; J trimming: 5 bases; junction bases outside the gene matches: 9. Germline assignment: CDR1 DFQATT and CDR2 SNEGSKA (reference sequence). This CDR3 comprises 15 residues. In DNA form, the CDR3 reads TGCAGTGCTAGGCCCGCGGGACTAGCGGTGAACGAGCAGTACTTC. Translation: CSARPAGLAVNEQYF.

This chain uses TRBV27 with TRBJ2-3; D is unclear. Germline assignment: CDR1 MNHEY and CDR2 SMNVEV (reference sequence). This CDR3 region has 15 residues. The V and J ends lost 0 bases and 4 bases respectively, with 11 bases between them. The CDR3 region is CASSLSFRYSDTQYF. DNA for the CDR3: TGTGCCAGCAGTTTATCCTTTAGGTATTCAGATACGCAGTATTTT.

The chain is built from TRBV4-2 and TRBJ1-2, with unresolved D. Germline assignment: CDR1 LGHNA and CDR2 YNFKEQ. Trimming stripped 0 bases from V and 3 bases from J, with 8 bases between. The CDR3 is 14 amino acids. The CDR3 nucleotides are TGTGCCAGCAGCCAAGAAGCCGGAGACTATGGCTACACCTTC. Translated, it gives CASSQEAGDYGYTF.

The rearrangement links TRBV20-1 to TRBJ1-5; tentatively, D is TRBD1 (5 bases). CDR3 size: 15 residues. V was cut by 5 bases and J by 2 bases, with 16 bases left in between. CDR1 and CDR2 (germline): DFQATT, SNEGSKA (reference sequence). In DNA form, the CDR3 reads TGCAGTGCTCCCATGATTCAGGGCGGCAATCAGCCCCAGCATTTT. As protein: CSAPMIQGGNQPQHF.

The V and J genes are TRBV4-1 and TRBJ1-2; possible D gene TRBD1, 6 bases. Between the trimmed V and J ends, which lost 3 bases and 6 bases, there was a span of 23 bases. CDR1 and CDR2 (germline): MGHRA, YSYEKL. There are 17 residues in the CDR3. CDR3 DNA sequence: TGCGCCAGCAGCCAGACAGGTTGGGGGGCGCGGGGGGATGGCTACACCTTC. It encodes CASSQTGWGARGDGYTF.

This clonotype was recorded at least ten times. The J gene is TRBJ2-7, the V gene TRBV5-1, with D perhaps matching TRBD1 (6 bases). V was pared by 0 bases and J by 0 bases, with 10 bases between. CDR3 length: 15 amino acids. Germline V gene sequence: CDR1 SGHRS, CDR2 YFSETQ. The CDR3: CASSLVDSISYEQYF. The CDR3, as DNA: TGCGCCAGCAGCTTGGTGGACAGTATCTCCTACGAGCAGTACTTC.

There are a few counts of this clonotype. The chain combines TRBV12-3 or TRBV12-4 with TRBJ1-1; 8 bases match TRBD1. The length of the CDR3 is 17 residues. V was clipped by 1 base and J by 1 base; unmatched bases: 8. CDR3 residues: CASSLVRGRAPNTEAFF. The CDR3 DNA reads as TGTGCCAGCAGTTTAGTCAGGGGGCGGGCCCCGAACACTGAAGCTTTCTTT.

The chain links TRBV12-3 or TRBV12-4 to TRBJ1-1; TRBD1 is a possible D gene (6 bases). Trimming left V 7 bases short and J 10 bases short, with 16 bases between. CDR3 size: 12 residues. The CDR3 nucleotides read TGTGCCAGCATTAATACAGGGCGGCGAGCTTTCTTT. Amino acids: CASINTGRRAFF.